The 8 T cell receptor beta chains presented below share a single source sample, sequenced in a study of a mutant IDH1 vaccine in newly diagnosed glioma. No antigen is known for these receptors. Sequencing used immunoSEQ multiplex PCR; TCRdb keeps in-frame clones, though not all of them. The sample lists over 55,000 clones, 70% to 90% seen once, with 1.5% to 2% in the top ten. Sample time point: week 11, during vaccination. Doses of 300 ug of mutant IDH1 20-mer peptide were given with topical imiquimod. The sequencing used PBMCs, collected from a glioma patient whose treatment included an IDH1 peptide vaccine. These receptors all come from a man aged 40-49 years with glioma.

The rearrangement joins TRBV27 to TRBJ2-5, with TRBD1 matching over 9 bases. Germline assignment: CDR1 MNHEY and CDR2 SMNVEV (reference sequence). The J segment lost 1 base and the V segment lost 4 bases, leaving 7 bases of the junction unmatched. The CDR3 covers 16 residues. The CDR3 loop is CASSSKGDRAQETQYF. CDR3 bases: TGTGCCAGCAGTTCAAAAGGGGACAGGGCCCAAGAGACCCAGTACTTC.

CDR3 region: CAWRGRGADTQYF. The CDR3 region has the DNA TGTGCCTGGAGGGGGCGCGGGGCAGATACGCAGTATTTT. The V gene is TRBV30, the J gene TRBJ2-3; possible D gene TRBD2, 6 bases. Trimming took 3 bases from V and 4 from J, leaving 11 bases between them. The germline gives CDR1 GTSNPN, CDR2 SVGIG (reference sequence). The CDR3 is 13 amino acids.

This chain connects TRBV7-3 to TRBJ2-3; the D gene is possibly TRBD2 (6 bases). Trimming left V 1 base short and J 2 bases short, with 10 bases between. The CDR3 covers 15 residues. Per germline, CDR1 SGHTA and CDR2 FQGTGA. The CDR3 DNA reads as TGTGCCAGCAGCTTAATGCCGGGAGACACAGATACGCAGTATTTT. It is translated as CASSLMPGDTDTQYF.

J is TRBJ1-1 and V is TRBV28; a possible D gene is TRBD1 (5 bases). Looked up from germline, CDR1 is MDHEN and CDR2 is SYDVKM. The CDR3 contains 15 residues. The V end was cut by 4 bases, the J end by 1 base, with 13 bases between. CDR3 in amino acids: CASSSSTAGNTEAFF. The CDR3, as DNA: TGTGCCAGCAGTTCCTCGACAGCCGGGAACACTGAAGCTTTCTTT.

The V and J genes are TRBV5-4 and TRBJ2-1; 7 bases line up with TRBD1. The CDR3 runs to 15 residues. Germline lookup yields CDR1 SGHNT and CDR2 YYREEE (reference sequence). Germline trimming cut 0 bases from V and 4 bases from J; bases unmatched to any gene: 4. The CDR3: CASSLVQGEYNEQFF. The CDR3 DNA is TGTGCCAGCAGCTTGGTGCAGGGGGAGTACAATGAGCAGTTCTTC.

The J gene is TRBJ2-2, the V gene TRBV4-2; a weak D match, TRBD2 (6 bases). Trimming left V 0 bases short and J 3 bases short, with 14 bases between. The CDR3 is made up of 17 amino acids. Germline V CDR1 and CDR2: LGHNA, YNFKEQ. CDR3 bases: TGTGCCAGCAGCCAAGATCTAACCGGGAGAGACACCGGGGAGCTGTTTTTT. Translating gives CASSQDLTGRDTGELFF.

The rearrangement links TRBV9 to TRBJ2-1; 10 nucleotides line up with TRBD2. V lost 4 bases, J lost 0 bases, and 4 bases stayed unmatched. This CDR3 is built from 16 residues. Germline assignment: CDR1 SGDLS and CDR2 YYNGEE. The CDR3 DNA sequence: TGTGCCAGCAGCCTTTGGACTAGCGGCTCCTACAATGAGCAGTTCTTC. Its protein is CASSLWTSGSYNEQFF. Full variable domain (rest looked up from reference TRBV9 and TRBJ2-1): DSGVTQTPKHLITATGQRVTLRCSPRSGDLSVYWYQQSLDQGLQFLIQYYNGEERAKGNILERFSAQQFPDLHSELNLSSLELGDSALYFCASSLWTSGSYNEQFFGPGTRLTVL.

The chain is built from TRBV28 and TRBJ1-3; possible D gene TRBD1, 5 bases. With 8 bases removed from V and 0 bases from J, the gap between germline ends came to 20 bases. The CDR3 totals 17 residues. Germline V CDR1 and CDR2: MDHEN, SYDVKM. CDR3 nucleotides: TGTGCCAGCCAAAACGGGGGGGTGGCTCACTCTGGAAACACCATATATTTT. Translation gives CASQNGGVAHSGNTIYF.